This TCR beta chain was recovered during a study of blood T cell repertoires in COVID-19. Overall study context: COVID-19 samples collected from the United States, Italy and Spain covered acute and convalescent phases. PBMCs, B-cell-depleted T cells, or T cells provided the cDNA or gDNA that made up the material.

The CDR3 sequence is 15 residues long. With V trimmed by 6 bases and J by 3 bases, 5 bases remained unmatched. Germline V gives CDR1 SGHTA, CDR2 FQGTGA. Methods used by the authors: By means of reference gene primer amplification, nucleated cell counts were estimated. Sequencing used immunoSEQ multiplex PCR; TCRdb keeps in-frame clones, though not all of them. V and J calls and clone size are given by that table; D and trimming were obtained from the DNA. The top ten hold about 26% of the sample, which has about 170,000 clones, roughly nine tenths seen once. This clonotype was obtained from a man in his fifties or sixties with acute or convalescent COVID-19. The chain couples TRBV7-3 to TRBJ2-4; TRBD1 matches 10 bases. The sample was peripheral blood. This CDR3 is CASSSGTGVKNIQYF. The DNA of the CDR3 is TGTGCCAGCAGTTCCGGGACAGGGGTCAAAAACATTCAGTACTTC. The whole variable domain, remainder taken from reference TRBV7-3 and TRBJ2-4, is GAGVSQTPSNKVTEKGKYVELRCDPISGHTALYWYRQSLGQGPEFLIYFQGTGAADDSGLPNDRFFAVRPEGSVSTLKIQRTERGDSAVYLCASSSGTGVKNIQYFGAGTRLSVL.